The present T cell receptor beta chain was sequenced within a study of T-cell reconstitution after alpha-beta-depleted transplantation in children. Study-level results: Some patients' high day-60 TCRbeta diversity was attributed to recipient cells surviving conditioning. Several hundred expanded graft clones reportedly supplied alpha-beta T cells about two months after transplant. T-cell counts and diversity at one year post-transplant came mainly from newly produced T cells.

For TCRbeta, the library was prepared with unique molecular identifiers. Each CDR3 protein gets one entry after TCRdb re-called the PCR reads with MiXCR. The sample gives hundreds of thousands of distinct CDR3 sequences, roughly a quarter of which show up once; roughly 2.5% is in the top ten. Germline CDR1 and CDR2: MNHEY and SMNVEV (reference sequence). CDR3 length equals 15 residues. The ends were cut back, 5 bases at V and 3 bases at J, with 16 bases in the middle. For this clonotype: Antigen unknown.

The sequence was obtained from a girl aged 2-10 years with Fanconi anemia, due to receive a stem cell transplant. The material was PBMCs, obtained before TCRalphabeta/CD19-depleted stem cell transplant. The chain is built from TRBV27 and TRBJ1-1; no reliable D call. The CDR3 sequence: CASSPSYSRDTEAFF. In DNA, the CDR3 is TGTGCCAGCAGTCCCAGTTATTCCCGGGACACTGAAGCTTTCTTT.